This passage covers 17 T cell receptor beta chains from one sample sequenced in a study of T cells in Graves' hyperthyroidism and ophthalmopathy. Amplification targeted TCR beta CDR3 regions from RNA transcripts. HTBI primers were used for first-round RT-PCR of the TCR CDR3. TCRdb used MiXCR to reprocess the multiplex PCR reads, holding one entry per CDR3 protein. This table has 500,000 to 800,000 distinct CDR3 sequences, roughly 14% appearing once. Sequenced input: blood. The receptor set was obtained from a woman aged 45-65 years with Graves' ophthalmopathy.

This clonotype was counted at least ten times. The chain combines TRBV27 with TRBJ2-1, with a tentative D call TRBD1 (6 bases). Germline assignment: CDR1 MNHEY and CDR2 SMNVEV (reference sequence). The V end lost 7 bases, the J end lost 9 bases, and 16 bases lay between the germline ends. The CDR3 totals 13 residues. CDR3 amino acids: CASTLKRGGEQFF. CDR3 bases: TGTGCCAGCACCCTGAAAAGAGGGGGTGAGCAGTTCTTC.

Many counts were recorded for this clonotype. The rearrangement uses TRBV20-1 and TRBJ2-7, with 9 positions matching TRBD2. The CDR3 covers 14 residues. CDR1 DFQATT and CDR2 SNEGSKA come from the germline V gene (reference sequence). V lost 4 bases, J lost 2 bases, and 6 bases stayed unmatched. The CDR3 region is CSATPGLATYEQYF. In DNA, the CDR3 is TGCAGTGCTACGCCGGGACTAGCAACCTACGAGCAGTACTTC.

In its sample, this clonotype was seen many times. The CDR3, as DNA: TGCAGTGCTAACTCAAGGACATTTTCTTCCACCTACGAGCAGTACTTC. As protein: CSANSRTFSSTYEQYF. V is TRBV20-1 and J is TRBJ2-7, with D perhaps TRBD1 (5 bases). Germline CDR1 DFQATT, CDR2 SNEGSKA (reference sequence). Trimming pared 4 bases from V and 2 bases from J, leaving 21 bases between. This CDR3 contains 16 residues.

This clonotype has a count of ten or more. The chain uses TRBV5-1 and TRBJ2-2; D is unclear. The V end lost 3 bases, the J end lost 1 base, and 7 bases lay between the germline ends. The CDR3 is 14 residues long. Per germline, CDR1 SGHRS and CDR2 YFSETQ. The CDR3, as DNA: TGCGCCAGCAGCTCGAACAGGAACACCGGGGAGCTGTTTTTT. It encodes CASSSNRNTGELFF.

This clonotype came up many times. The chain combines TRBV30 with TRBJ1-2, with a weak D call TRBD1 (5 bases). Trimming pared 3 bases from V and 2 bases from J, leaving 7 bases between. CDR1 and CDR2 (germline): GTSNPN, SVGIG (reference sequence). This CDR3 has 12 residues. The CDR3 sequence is CAWSRQNYGYTF. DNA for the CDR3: TGTGCCTGGAGCAGACAGAACTATGGCTACACCTTC.

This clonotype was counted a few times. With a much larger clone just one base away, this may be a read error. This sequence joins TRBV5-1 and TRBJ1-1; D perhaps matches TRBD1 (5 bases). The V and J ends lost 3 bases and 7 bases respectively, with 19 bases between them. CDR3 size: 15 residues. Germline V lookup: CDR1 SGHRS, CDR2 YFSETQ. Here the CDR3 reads CASSSRGLGTVEAFF. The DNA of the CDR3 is TGCGCCAGCAGCTCGAGAGGACTGGGGACGGTTGAAGCTTTCTTT. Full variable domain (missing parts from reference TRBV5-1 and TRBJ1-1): KAGVTQTPRYLIKTRGQQVTLSCSPISGHRSVSWYQQTPGQGLQFLFEYFSETQRNKGNFPGRFSGRQFSNSRSEMNVSTLELGDSALYLCASSSRGLGTVEAFFGQGTRLTVV.

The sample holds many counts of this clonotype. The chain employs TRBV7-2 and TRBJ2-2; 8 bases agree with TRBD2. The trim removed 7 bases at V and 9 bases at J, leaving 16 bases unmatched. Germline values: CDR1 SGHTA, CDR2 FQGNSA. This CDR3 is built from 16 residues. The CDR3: CASTSALGLVMRELFF. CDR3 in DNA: TGTGCCAGCACCTCGGCGCTGGGACTAGTGATGAGGGAGCTGTTTTTT.

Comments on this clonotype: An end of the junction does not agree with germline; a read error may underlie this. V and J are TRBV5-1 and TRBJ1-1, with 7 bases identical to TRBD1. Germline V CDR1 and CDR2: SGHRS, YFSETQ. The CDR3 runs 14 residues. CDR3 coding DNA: TGCGTCAGCAGCTTGGGGGACAGGAACACTGAAGCTTTCTTT. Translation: CVSSLGDRNTEAFF.

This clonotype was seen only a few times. The chain's CDR3 is CASSWSGRSTDTQYF. The CDR3 DNA is TGTGCCAGCAGTTGGAGCGGGAGGAGCACAGATACGCAGTATTTT. This sequence joins TRBV6-2 or TRBV6-3 and TRBJ2-3, with TRBD2 matching over 9 bases. CDR1 MNHEY and CDR2 SVGEGT come from the germline V gene. The CDR3 is 15 amino acids. Germline trimming cut 4 bases from V and 0 bases from J; bases unmatched to any gene: 2.

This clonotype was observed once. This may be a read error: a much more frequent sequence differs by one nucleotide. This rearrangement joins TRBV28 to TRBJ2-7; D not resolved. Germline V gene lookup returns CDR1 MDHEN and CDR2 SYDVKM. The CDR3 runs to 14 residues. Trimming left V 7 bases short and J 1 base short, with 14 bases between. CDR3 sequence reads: CASNIIGGSYEQYF. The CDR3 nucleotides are TGTGCCAGCAATATTATCGGCGGATCCTACGAGCAGTACTTC.

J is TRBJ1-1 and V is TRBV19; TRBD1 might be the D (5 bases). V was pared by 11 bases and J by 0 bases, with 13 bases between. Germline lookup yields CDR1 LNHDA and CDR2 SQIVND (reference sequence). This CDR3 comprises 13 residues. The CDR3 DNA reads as TGTGCCGTGAAAGGGACGGTGAACACTGAAGCTTTCTTT. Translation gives CAVKGTVNTEAFF.

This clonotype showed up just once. The CDR3 DNA follows: TGTGCCAGCAGCCATTCGTCCGCGGGGTACAATGAGCAGTTCTTC. Encoded protein: CASSHSSAGYNEQFF. The rearrangement uses TRBV16 and TRBJ2-1; D may be TRBD2 (6 bases). This CDR3 has 15 residues. V lost 3 bases, J lost 4 bases, and 13 bases lay in between. Looked up from germline, CDR1 is KGHSY and CDR2 is FQNENV. The full variable domain, with the rest looked up from reference TRBV16 and TRBJ2-1, is GEEVAQTPKHLVRGEGQKAKLYCAPIKGHSYVFWYQQVLKNEFKFLISFQNENVFDETGMPKERFSAKCLPNSPCSLEIQATKLEDSAVYFCASSHSSAGYNEQFFGPGTRLTVL.

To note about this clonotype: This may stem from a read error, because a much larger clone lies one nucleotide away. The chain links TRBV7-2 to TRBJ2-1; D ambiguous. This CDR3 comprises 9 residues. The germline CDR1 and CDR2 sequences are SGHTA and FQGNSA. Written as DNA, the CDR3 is TGTGTCGTGGGCCGCGAGCAGTTCTTC. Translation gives CVVGREQFF.

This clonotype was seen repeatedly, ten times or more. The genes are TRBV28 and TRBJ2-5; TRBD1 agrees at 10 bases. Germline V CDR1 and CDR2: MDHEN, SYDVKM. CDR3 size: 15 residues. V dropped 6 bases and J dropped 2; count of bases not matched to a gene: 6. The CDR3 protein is CASSLDRGIQETQYF. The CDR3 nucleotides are TGTGCCAGCAGCTTGGACAGGGGGATACAAGAGACCCAGTACTTC.

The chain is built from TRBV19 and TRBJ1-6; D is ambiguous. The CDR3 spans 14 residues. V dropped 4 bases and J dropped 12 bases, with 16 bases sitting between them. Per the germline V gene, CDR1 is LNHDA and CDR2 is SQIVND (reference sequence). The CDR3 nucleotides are TGTGCCAGTAGTAGCTTTCGGGCATTAGGACCCCTCCACTTT. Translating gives CASSSFRALGPLHF. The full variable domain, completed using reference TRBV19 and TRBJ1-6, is DGGITQSPKYLFRKEGQNVTLSCEQNLNHDAMYWYRQDPGQGLRLIYYSQIVNDFQKGDIAEGYSVSREKKESFPLTVTSAQKNPTAFYLCASSSFRALGPLHFGNGTRLTVT.

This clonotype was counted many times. The CDR3 loop is CASTPGLYNEQFF. As DNA, the CDR3 is TGTGCCAGCACCCCAGGGCTTTACAATGAGCAGTTCTTC. This chain uses TRBV12-3 or TRBV12-4 with TRBJ2-1, with D perhaps matching TRBD1 (5 bases). V was cut by 7 bases and J by 4 bases, with 11 bases left in between. This CDR3 spans 13 amino acids.

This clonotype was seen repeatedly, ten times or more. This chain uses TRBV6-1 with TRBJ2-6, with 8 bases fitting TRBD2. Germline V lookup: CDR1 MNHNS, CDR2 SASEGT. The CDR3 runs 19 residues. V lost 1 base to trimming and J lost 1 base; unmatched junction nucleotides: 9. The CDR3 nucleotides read TGTGCCAGCAGTGAAGTGTGGCGGGGGGATCGGTCTGGGGCCAACGTCCTGACTTTC. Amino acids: CASSEVWRGDRSGANVLTF.